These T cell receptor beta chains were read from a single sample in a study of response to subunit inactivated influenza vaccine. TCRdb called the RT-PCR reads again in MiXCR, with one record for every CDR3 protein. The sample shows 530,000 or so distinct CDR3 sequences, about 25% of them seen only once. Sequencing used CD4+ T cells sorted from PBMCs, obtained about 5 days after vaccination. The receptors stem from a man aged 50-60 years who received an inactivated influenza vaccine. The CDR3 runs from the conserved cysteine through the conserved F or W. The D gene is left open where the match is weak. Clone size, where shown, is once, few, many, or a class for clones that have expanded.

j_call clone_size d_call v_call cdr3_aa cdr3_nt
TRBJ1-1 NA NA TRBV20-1 CSAPRQNTEAFF TGCAGTGCCCCTCGGCAGAACACTGAAGCTTTCTTT
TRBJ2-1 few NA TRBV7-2 CASSLEVWAAYNEQFF TGTGCCAGCAGCTTAGAGGTCTGGGCGGCTTACAATGAGCAGTTCTTC
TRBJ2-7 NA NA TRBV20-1 CSASDGQFYEQYF TGCAGTGCTAGTGATGGACAGTTCTACGAGCAGTACTTC
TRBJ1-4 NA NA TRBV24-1 CATSEPTAGGEKLFF TGTGCCACCAGTGAGCCGACGGCTGGGGGGGAAAAACTGTTTTTT
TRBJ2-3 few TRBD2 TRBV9 CASSASGAAYGTDTQYF TGTGCCAGCAGCGCTAGCGGGGCAGCTTACGGCACAGATACGCAGTATTTT
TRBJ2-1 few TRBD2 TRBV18 CASSLKGLVFEQFF TGTGCCAGCTCACTGAAAGGACTAGTCTTTGAGCAGTTCTTC
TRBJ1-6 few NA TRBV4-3 CASSPGHPGNSPLHF TGCGCCAGCAGCCCGGGACACCCGGGGAATTCACCCCTCCACTTT
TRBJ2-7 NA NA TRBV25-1 CASSRTDEQYF TGTGCCAGCAGCAGGACAGACGAGCAGTACTTC
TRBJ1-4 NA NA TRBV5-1 CASSFTDRRSEGKLFF TGCGCCAGCAGCTTTACTGACAGGAGATCCGAAGGAAAACTGTTTTTT
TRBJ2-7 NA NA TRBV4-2 CASSQEGRVEQYF TGTGCCAGCAGCCAAGAAGGGCGAGTTGAGCAGTACTTC
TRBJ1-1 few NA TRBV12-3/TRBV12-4 CASSTGTGNTEAFF TGTGCCAGCAGCACAGGAACCGGGAACACTGAAGCTTTCTTT
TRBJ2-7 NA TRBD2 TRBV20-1 CSARDTGTSGTYEQYF TGCAGTGCTAGGGATACCGGGACTAGCGGGACCTACGAGCAGTACTTC
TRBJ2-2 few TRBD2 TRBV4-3 CASSQVSGLADTGELFF TGCGCCAGCAGCCAAGTCTCCGGACTAGCGGACACCGGGGAGCTGTTTTTT
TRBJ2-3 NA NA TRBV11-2 CASSLEIGGRIGVAGTQYF TGTGCCAGCAGCTTGGAGATAGGGGGGCGAATTGGAGTCGCGGGTACGCAGTATTTT
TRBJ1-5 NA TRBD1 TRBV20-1 CSARETGGDQPQHF TGCAGTGCTAGAGAGACAGGGGGCGATCAGCCCCAGCATTTT